Following are 22 T cell receptor beta chains from one sample sequenced in a study of shared clonotypes between healthy human individuals (dated by TCRdb to 2019 to 2021). Receptor amplification or capture employed the immunoSEQ multiplex PCR assay. The clones in this table, taken by TCRdb from immuneACCESS, are in-frame only. Not every clone is retained; where verified, under half of the shortfall comes from an unresolved V gene, and the cause of the rest is unknown. Here the sample has more than 500,000 clones; approximately 94% occur a single time. The top ten clonotypes cover around 0.066% of the sample. The sample was naive CD4+ T cells sorted from blood. The cell subset or site tag for this specimen amounts to: CD45RA+ positively selected. Receptor source: a woman between 25 and 40 years old in good health.

This rearrangement joins TRBV19 to TRBJ2-1; TRBD2 is a possible D gene (6 bases). Between the trimmed V and J ends, which lost 7 bases and 9 bases, there was a span of 22 bases. This CDR3 comprises 15 residues. The germline V gene has CDR1 LNHDA and CDR2 SQIVND (reference sequence). CDR3 DNA: TGTGCCAGTAACCTCCGGGACTTTCTCAAAACTGAGCAGTTCTTC. Translating gives CASNLRDFLKTEQFF.

The chain couples TRBV2 to TRBJ2-5; the match to TRBD1 covers 8 bases. The assigned J gene may be wrong: the sequence end matches TRBJ2-7 better. CDR3 length: 12 amino acids. In germline, CDR1 is SNHLY, CDR2 FYNNEI. CDR3 region: CATGQGTHEQYF. CDR3 sequence (DNA): TGTGCCACTGGACAGGGTACCCACGAGCAGTACTTC.

This clone came up once. The junction departs from the called germline gene at one end, perhaps through a read error. CDR3 bases: TGTGCCAGCAACTTAGACAGGGAGCAAGAGGGCTACACCTTC. It is translated as CASNLDREQEGYTF. This chain links TRBV7-3 with TRBJ1-2; 7 bases are a match to TRBD1. CDR3 size: 14 residues. CDR1 SGHTA and CDR2 FQGTGA come from the germline V gene.

Comment on this clone: Other DNA sequences of this sample code for an identical CDR3. The CDR3 protein is CASSFHQPQHF. As DNA, the CDR3 is TGTGCCAGCAGTTTTCACCAGCCCCAGCATTTT. V is TRBV28 and J is TRBJ1-5; D gene unclear. CDR1 and CDR2 from the germline V gene are MDHEN and SYDVKM. The length of the CDR3 is 11 residues. Trimming left V 3 bases short and J 7 bases short, with 4 bases between.

V is TRBV15 and J is TRBJ2-2, with 8 bases that match TRBD2. This CDR3 region has 17 residues. Germline values: CDR1 LNHNV, CDR2 YYDKDF (reference sequence). V shed 3 bases and J 5 bases; nucleotides not matched to a gene: 11. CDR3 region: CATSSSLGGAGTGELFF. The CDR3 coding sequence is TGTGCCACCAGCAGCTCCCTCGGGGGGGCTGGGACCGGGGAGCTGTTTTTT.

V gene TRBV7-2 combines with J gene TRBJ1-1; 8 bases agree with TRBD1. The germline V gene has CDR1 SGHTA and CDR2 FQGNSA. The CDR3 sequence is 14 residues long. Trimming at V came to 7 bases and at J to 1 base, leaving 5 bases not matched to a gene. CDR3 protein: CASIETGANTEAFF. CDR3 in DNA: TGTGCCAGCATCGAGACAGGGGCGAACACTGAAGCTTTCTTT.

The J gene is TRBJ1-1, the V gene TRBV2, with TRBD1 matching 8 bases. V was clipped by 6 bases and J by 3 bases; unmatched bases: 9. The CDR3 covers 15 residues. CDR1 is SNHLY and CDR2 is FYNNEI in the germline V gene. For the CDR3, the DNA is TGTGCCAGCAGCTTCCTGGACAGGGACGACACTGAAGCTTTCTTT. Amino acids: CASSFLDRDDTEAFF.

The chain couples TRBV28 to TRBJ2-5; 9 bases map to TRBD1. The CDR3 has 16 residues. Looked up from germline, CDR1 is MDHEN and CDR2 is SYDVKM. The ends lost 6 bases at V and 5 bases at J; junction bases unmatched: 13. This CDR3 is CASRGTGTILGETQYF. The CDR3 DNA reads as TGTGCCAGCAGAGGGACAGGGACAATTCTTGGGGAGACCCAGTACTTC.

This chain joins TRBV28 and TRBJ2-5, with 7 bases fitting TRBD2. V gave up 3 bases and J gave up 4 bases; unmatched junction bases: 5. The length of the CDR3 is 14 residues. Germline V gives CDR1 MDHEN, CDR2 SYDVKM. The CDR3 loop is CASSFFSGGETQYF. The CDR3 DNA is TGTGCCAGCAGTTTTTTCTCGGGGGGAGAGACCCAGTACTTC.

The V and J genes are TRBV28 and TRBJ1-3, with no clear D. CDR3 length: 16 amino acids. V gave up 6 bases and J gave up 0 bases, with 15 bases separating them. The germline CDR1 and CDR2 sequences are MDHEN and SYDVKM. CDR3 sequence (DNA): TGTGCCAGCAGCTCCTCTCGAACCCGCTCTGGAAACACCATATATTTT. It yields the protein CASSSSRTRSGNTIYF.

This clone appeared a single time. The V call is TRBV27, the J call TRBJ2-6; D is undetermined. Germline CDR1 reads MNHEY; CDR2 reads SMNVEV (reference sequence). The CDR3 extends over 13 amino acids. V was cut by 8 bases and J by 4 bases, with 9 bases left in between. In DNA, the CDR3 is TGTGCCAGCGCGGATACCGGGGCCAACGTCCTGACTTTC. Amino acids: CASADTGANVLTF.

CDR3 sequence (DNA): TGTGCCAGCAGCTTAGTTTCGGTAAACACCGGGGAGCTGTTTTTT. This gives the protein CASSLVSVNTGELFF. The chain employs TRBV11-2 and TRBJ2-2, with no clear D. Germline V CDR1 and CDR2: SGHAT, FQNNGV. V was cut by 1 base and J by 2 bases, with 8 bases left in between. CDR3 length: 15 amino acids.

J is TRBJ2-3 and V is TRBV6-5; the match to TRBD1 covers 9 bases. CDR1 MNHEY and CDR2 SVGAGI come from the germline V gene. The CDR3 is 15 amino acids. Germline trimming cut 7 bases from V and 0 bases from J; bases unmatched to any gene: 5. CDR3 residues: CASNQGQGSTDTQYF. The CDR3 DNA is TGTGCCAGCAACCAGGGACAGGGAAGCACAGATACGCAGTATTTT.

This clone was seen a single time. The chain employs TRBV6-1 and TRBJ2-7; D unresolved. V shed 2 bases and J shed 3 bases, with 14 bases lying between them. The CDR3 extends over 15 amino acids. CDR1 is MNHNS, CDR2 SASEGT, per germline. CDR3 region: CASSESTAVHYEQYF. CDR3 DNA: TGTGCCAGCAGTGAATCAACAGCCGTTCACTACGAGCAGTACTTC.

This clone was recorded only once. This sequence joins TRBV29-1 and TRBJ2-1, with TRBD1 matching 7 bases. The CDR3 has 14 amino acids. Germline CDR1 is SQVTM and CDR2 is ANQGSEA. V lost 3 bases, J lost 6 bases, and 8 bases stayed unmatched. CDR3 coding DNA: TGCAGCGTTGACCCAAGCCGACAGGGCAATGAGCAGTTCTTC. Protein sequence: CSVDPSRQGNEQFF.

With respect to this clone: The identical CDR3 is also encoded by other nucleotide sequences in the sample. This CDR3 is CASSRQENTEAFF. CDR3 nucleotide sequence: TGTGCCAGCAGTCGACAGGAGAACACTGAAGCTTTCTTT. V usage is TRBV7-9 and J usage is TRBJ1-1; D is possibly TRBD1 (6 bases). The CDR3 spans 13 residues. The V end was cut by 6 bases, the J end by 1 base, with 9 bases between. The germline CDR1 and CDR2 sequences are SEHNR and FQNEAQ (reference sequence).

The CDR3 sequence: CASSSNPFSYQPQHF. In nucleotides, the CDR3 is TGTGCCAGCAGTTCCAATCCATTCTCATATCAGCCCCAGCATTTT. The rearrangement joins TRBV6-6 to TRBJ1-5, with no clear D. This CDR3 region has 15 residues. The germline gives CDR1 MNHNY, CDR2 SVGAGI (reference sequence). The V end lost 4 bases, the J end lost 5 bases, and 15 bases lay between the germline ends.

The sample holds one count of this clone. The J gene is TRBJ2-7, the V gene TRBV10-3; 7 nucleotides align to TRBD1. The ends lost 10 bases at V and 6 bases at J; junction bases unmatched: 9. From germline, CDR1 is ENHRY and CDR2 SYGVKD. This CDR3 comprises 12 residues. Here the CDR3 reads CASQSGGLEQYF. CDR3 DNA: TGTGCCAGTCAGTCAGGGGGTCTCGAGCAGTACTTC.

The chain combines TRBV6-1 with TRBJ2-5; D uncertain. V was trimmed by 7 bases and J by 0 bases, leaving 12 bases between them. The length of the CDR3 is 14 residues. Germline loops: CDR1 MNHNS, CDR2 SASEGT. CDR3 sequence: CASNTGMYQETQYF. The DNA of the CDR3 is TGTGCCAGCAACACTGGAATGTACCAAGAGACCCAGTACTTC.

This chain joins TRBV7-8 and TRBJ2-3; 10 nucleotides line up with TRBD2. Per the germline V gene, CDR1 is SGHVS and CDR2 is FQNEAQ. The length of the CDR3 is 15 residues. J was trimmed by 5 bases and V by 1 base; bases with no gene match: 3. The CDR3 sequence: CASSLVVAGGDTQYF. CDR3 nucleotide sequence: TGTGCCAGCAGCTTAGTGGTAGCGGGAGGAGATACGCAGTATTTT.

The chain employs TRBV5-4 and TRBJ2-1; 11 bases match TRBD2. V trimming: 3 bases; J trimming: 2 bases; junction bases outside the gene matches: 1. Germline CDR1 is SGHNT and CDR2 is YYREEE (reference sequence). This CDR3 spans 15 amino acids. CDR3 nucleotide sequence: TGTGCCAGCAGCTCGACTAGCGGGACCTACAATGAGCAGTTCTTC. Amino acid sequence: CASSSTSGTYNEQFF.

The chain links TRBV6-1 to TRBJ2-7, with TRBD1 matching over 7 bases. CDR1 is MNHNS and CDR2 is SASEGT in the germline V gene. V gave up 8 bases and J gave up 3 bases; unmatched junction bases: 10. This CDR3 has 14 amino acids. CDR3 nucleotides: TGTGCCAGCGGACCCGGGACAGCCGACTACGAGCAGTACTTC. Amino acids: CASGPGTADYEQYF.